The 26 T cell receptor beta chains given below trace back to one sample, sequenced in a study of T cell repertoires in cytomegalovirus infection. TCRdb independently ran MiXCR on the reads; one entry per CDR3 protein. Here the sample spans about 920,000 distinct CDR3 sequences, under 40% being singletons. Their antigens are not known. Source: cultured CD8+ T cells from PBMCs, taken from culture after CMV antigen stimulation. The receptors come from a human donor in good health (CMV status not recorded). Some clones in this sample may be carry-over from other donors' samples.

This clonotype came up many times. The chain links TRBV7-8 to TRBJ2-7; D is undetermined. Germline-derived CDR1 and CDR2 are SGHVS and FQNEAQ. Trimming removed 5 bases at V and 4 bases at J, with 6 bases between. The CDR3 extends over 11 amino acids. In nucleotides, the CDR3 is TGTGCCAGCAGCGTTACTTACGAGCAGTACTTC. Translating gives CASSVTYEQYF.

The V and J genes are TRBV4-3 and TRBJ1-5, with 8 bases aligning to TRBD1. The trim removed 1 base at V and 2 bases at J, leaving 7 bases unmatched. The CDR3 runs 17 residues. From germline, CDR1 is LGHNA and CDR2 YSLEER. CDR3 region: CASSQGTGNRGNQPQHF. CDR3 nucleotide sequence: TGCGCCAGCAGCCAAGGGACAGGGAATCGCGGCAATCAGCCCCAGCATTTT.

This clonotype appeared a few times. This sequence joins TRBV12-3 or TRBV12-4 and TRBJ2-3; no firm D call. Deletions cut 6 bases from V and 3 bases from J, with 13 bases between. The CDR3 loop spans 14 amino acids. CDR3 in DNA: TGTGCCAGCAGAATAGGGTTTGGGACAGATACGCAGTATTTT. It is translated as CASRIGFGTDTQYF.

V gene TRBV6-8 combines with J gene TRBJ1-5, with unresolved D. Germline loops: CDR1 MNHGY, CDR2 SAAAGT. The CDR3 is 13 residues long. The V end lost 8 bases, the J end lost 0 bases, and 8 bases lay between the germline ends. This chain's CDR3 is CASAGPSNQPQHF. In nucleotides, the CDR3 is TGTGCCAGCGCAGGACCTAGCAATCAGCCCCAGCATTTT.

This rearrangement joins TRBV6-1 to TRBJ1-5; possibly TRBD1 for D (5 bases). CDR1 MNHNS and CDR2 SASEGT come from the germline V gene. The CDR3 has 15 residues. The V end lost 1 base, the J end lost 7 bases, and 14 bases lay between the germline ends. The CDR3 reads CASSEEGQGLQPQHF. The CDR3 coding sequence is TGTGCCAGCAGTGAAGAGGGCCAGGGCCTACAGCCCCAGCATTTT.

The rearrangement joins TRBV19 to TRBJ2-3; D is ambiguous. V was pared by 7 bases and J by 0 bases, with 5 bases between. Germline CDR1 is LNHDA and CDR2 is SQIVND (reference sequence). The CDR3 runs to 12 residues. Here the CDR3 DNA reads TGTGCCAGTATGGGCAGCACAGATACGCAGTATTTT. As protein: CASMGSTDTQYF.

The genes are TRBV6-1 and TRBJ2-7, with D possibly being TRBD1 or TRBD2 (5 bases each). There are 15 residues in the CDR3. CDR1 and CDR2 from the germline V gene are MNHNS and SASEGT. V lost 5 bases, J lost 3 bases, and 17 bases lay in between. CDR3 loop: CASSPGTHSSYEQYF. The CDR3 DNA follows: TGTGCCAGCAGTCCTGGGACGCATTCGAGCTACGAGCAGTACTTC.

Concerning this clonotype: A read error is possible here, since a much larger clone lies one base away. The chain recombines TRBV7-8 with TRBJ2-2; 12 bases align to TRBD1. Per germline, CDR1 SGHVS and CDR2 FQNEAQ. The CDR3 runs 16 residues. CDR3 sequence reads: CASSSGTGGFTGGLFF. CDR3 DNA: TGTGCCAGCAGCTCGGGGACAGGGGGCTTCACCGGGGGGCTGTTTTTT.

V is TRBV5-1 and J is TRBJ1-1; D ambiguous. The CDR3 runs 14 residues. Trimming shortened V by 0 bases and J by 2 bases, and 8 bases separated the two germline ends. Germline V CDR1 and CDR2: SGHRS, YFSETQ. The CDR3 DNA reads as TGCGCCAGCAGCTTGGAACAATTTAACACTGAAGCTTTCTTT. Its protein product is CASSLEQFNTEAFF.

Only a few counts were recorded for this clonotype. The chain carries TRBV13 and TRBJ1-2; TRBD1 matches at 7 bases. V lost 3 bases to trimming and J lost 0 bases; unmatched junction nucleotides: 4. Germline V gives CDR1 PRHDT, CDR2 FYEKMQ (reference sequence). The CDR3 length is 15 residues. Written as DNA, the CDR3 is TGTGCCAGCAGCTTCGCAGGGACAGCTAACTATGGCTACACCTTC. It yields the protein CASSFAGTANYGYTF.

In its sample, this clonotype was seen a few times. V usage is TRBV5-5 and J usage is TRBJ1-1; unclear D gene. This CDR3 contains 15 residues. The ends were cut back, 1 base at V and 5 bases at J, with 15 bases in the middle. The germline V gene encodes CDR1 SGHKS and CDR2 YYEKEE (reference sequence). The CDR3 is CASSLTAVGITEAFF. The DNA of the CDR3 is TGTGCCAGCAGCTTGACGGCGGTAGGGATTACTGAAGCTTTCTTT.

This chain joins TRBV6-6 and TRBJ1-2; D may be TRBD1 (6 bases). Germline-derived CDR1 and CDR2 are MNHNY and SVGAGI (reference sequence). The V and J ends lost 1 base and 6 bases respectively, with 18 bases between them. This CDR3 comprises 16 residues. As DNA, the CDR3 is TGTGCCAGCAGTTACTTAAGCGCCGGGACAAGGGATGGCTACACCTTC. This sequence encodes CASSYLSAGTRDGYTF.

The rearrangement links TRBV19 to TRBJ2-1, with D possibly matching TRBD1 (5 bases). Trimming took 5 bases from V and 5 from J, leaving 16 bases between them. Germline CDR1 reads LNHDA; CDR2 reads SQIVND (reference sequence). This CDR3 is built from 15 residues. The CDR3 bases are TGTGCCAGTAGTGACAGTCCCGCCCAAAACAATGAGCAGTTCTTC. Translation: CASSDSPAQNNEQFF.

Only a few counts were recorded for this clonotype. This chain links TRBV6-6 with TRBJ1-4; TRBD1 agrees at 7 bases. This CDR3 contains 15 residues. Germline lookup yields CDR1 MNHNY and CDR2 SVGAGI (reference sequence). The trim removed 7 bases at V and 6 bases at J, leaving 11 bases unmatched. CDR3: CASTDGTGEDEKLFF. CDR3 bases: TGTGCCAGCACCGACGGTACAGGGGAGGATGAAAAACTGTTTTTT.

J is TRBJ2-5 and V is TRBV6-1; the match to TRBD1 covers 11 bases. The V gene's germline CDR1 is MNHNS and CDR2 SASEGT. The CDR3 totals 16 residues. J gave up 1 base and V 6 bases, and 7 bases lay outside the gene matches. This CDR3 is CASRHRDRGSQETQYF. In DNA form, the CDR3 reads TGTGCCAGCAGGCACCGGGACAGGGGGAGCCAAGAGACCCAGTACTTC.

The gene calls are TRBV28 and TRBJ1-3, with unresolved D. The CDR3 contains 13 residues. V dropped 5 bases and J dropped 0 bases, with 5 bases sitting between them. CDR1 is MDHEN and CDR2 is SYDVKM in the germline V gene. This chain's CDR3 is CASSPYSGNTIYF. The CDR3 DNA reads as TGTGCCAGCAGTCCTTACTCTGGAAACACCATATATTTT.

This clonotype was counted ten times or more. This chain links TRBV7-2 with TRBJ2-7, with D uncertain. Deletions cut 1 base from V and 3 bases from J, with 7 bases between. CDR1 is SGHTA, CDR2 FQGNSA, per germline. The CDR3 runs 13 residues. CDR3 bases: TGTGCCAGCAGCTTAGACAGAGTCTACGAGCAGTACGTC. This sequence encodes CASSLDRVYEQYV.

V and J are TRBV25-1 and TRBJ2-2; 9 positions match TRBD2. The CDR3 spans 16 residues. Per the germline V gene, CDR1 is MGHDK and CDR2 is SYGVNS. Trimming cost V 10 bases and J 1 base; bases outside gene matches: 10. The CDR3 sequence: CATPLWRGGNTGELFF. Here the CDR3 DNA reads TGTGCCACCCCCCTATGGCGGGGGGGGAACACCGGGGAGCTGTTTTTT.

In its sample, this clonotype was seen a few times. The chain carries TRBV18 and TRBJ1-6, with a tentative D call TRBD1 (6 bases). The CDR3 has 16 amino acids. Trimming stripped 0 bases from V and 2 bases from J, with 8 bases between. Germline V gene data show CDR1 as KGHSH and CDR2 as LQKENI. The CDR3 bases are TGTGCCAGCTCACCACCTGGGACAACCTATAATTCACCCCTCCACTTT. It specifies CASSPPGTTYNSPLHF.

This clonotype was recorded a few times. The chain joins TRBV28 to TRBJ1-2; D not certain. Germline V CDR1 and CDR2: MDHEN, SYDVKM. The CDR3 runs to 14 residues. V lost 0 bases, J lost 2 bases, and 7 bases lay in between. Written as DNA, the CDR3 is TGTGCCAGCAGTTTATGGGGCAGGAACTATGGCTACACCTTC. The encoded protein is CASSLWGRNYGYTF.

The rearrangement joins TRBV14 to TRBJ2-1; TRBD1 might be the D (6 bases). This CDR3 region has 17 residues. The germline V gene has CDR1 SGHDN and CDR2 FVKESK. V shed 3 bases and J shed 0 bases, with 15 bases lying between them. CDR3 DNA: TGTGCCAGCAGCCAGGGGACAAACTTCAGCTCCTACAATGAGCAGTTCTTC. Residues: CASSQGTNFSSYNEQFF.

This clonotype turned up a few times. This chain joins TRBV6-2 or TRBV6-3 and TRBJ2-1; D unclear. The CDR3 extends over 12 amino acids. Germline V gene lookup returns CDR1 MNHEY and CDR2 SVGEGT. The V and J ends lost 4 bases and 8 bases respectively, with 9 bases between them. The CDR3 here is CASSSRLHEQFF. CDR3 nucleotide sequence: TGTGCCAGCAGTTCCCGACTCCATGAGCAGTTCTTC.

This clonotype was seen a handful of times. The chain couples TRBV4-2 to TRBJ2-2, with 9 bases that match TRBD2. J gave up 5 bases and V 0 bases, and 7 bases lay outside the gene matches. The CDR3 is 17 residues long. The germline gives CDR1 LGHNA, CDR2 YNFKEQ. The CDR3 nucleotides read TGTGCCAGCAGCCAAGATTGGGCGGGGGGGAGGACCGGGGAGCTGTTTTTT. Its translation: CASSQDWAGGRTGELFF.

This clonotype was detected ten times or more. The chain has TRBV7-6 and TRBJ2-1; D uncertain. Germline loops: CDR1 SGHVS, CDR2 FNYEAQ. V was pared by 1 base and J by 2 bases, with 3 bases between. CDR3 length: 13 amino acids. The chain's CDR3 is CASSLETYNEQFF. As DNA, the CDR3 is TGTGCCAGCAGCTTAGAGACCTACAATGAGCAGTTCTTC.

As regards this clonotype: The junction does not match germline at one end; this may be a read error. The chain joins TRBV28 to TRBJ2-2; D gene ambiguous. The germline gives CDR1 MDHEN, CDR2 SYDVKM. This CDR3 contains 11 residues. The CDR3 reads CANSFAGELFF. The CDR3 DNA sequence: TGTGCCAACAGTTTCGCCGGGGAGCTGTTTTTT.

The chain recombines TRBV11-2 with TRBJ2-7; 8 positions match TRBD1. The germline V gene encodes CDR1 SGHAT and CDR2 FQNNGV. This CDR3 region has 14 residues. V shed 5 bases and J 3 bases; nucleotides not matched to a gene: 6. CDR3 region: CASSRTGRYYEQYF. CDR3 sequence (DNA): TGTGCCAGCAGCCGGACAGGGAGATACTACGAGCAGTACTTC.